One sample yielded the 2 T cell receptor beta chains listed below, sequenced in a study of beta chain features in type 1 diabetes. cDNA synthesis used the whole RNA isolate, giving expressed TCRB sequences. Method: immunoSEQ multiplex PCR; TCRdb's copy keeps in-frame clones and lacks some. Of hundreds of thousands of clones listed, approximately 10% were seen once; the top ten hold 0.046%. The specimen was naive CD4+ T cells from blood. The receptor source for this set is a woman in her late teens or twenties in good health.

V is TRBV5-1 and J is TRBJ2-7; D ambiguous. Germline CDR1 SGHRS, CDR2 YFSETQ. There are 14 residues in the CDR3. Trimming shortened V by 1 base and J by 2 bases, and 10 bases separated the two germline ends. CDR3 amino acids: CASSLPRAPYEQYV. CDR3 in DNA: TGCGCCAGCAGCTTGCCCCGGGCTCCCTACGAGCAGTACGTC.

CDR3 residues: CASSPNAQETQYF. The CDR3 DNA reads as TGTGCCAGCTCACCTAATGCGCAAGAGACCCAGTACTTC. The rearrangement uses TRBV18 and TRBJ2-5, with D hard to call. The germline CDR1 and CDR2 sequences are KGHSH and LQKENI. The CDR3 is 13 amino acids. Trimming shortened V by 3 bases and J by 2 bases, and 7 bases separated the two germline ends.